Following are 9 T cell receptor beta chains from one sample sequenced in a study of identifying expanded T cells in peripheral blood. Clones were read by immunoSEQ multiplex PCR, and TCRdb kept only the in-frame ones, dropping some. The sample includes approximately 56,000 clones, roughly 82% seen only once; the top ten take less than 15%. Sequencing used blood. The receptors shown here come from a person between 18 and 75 years old in good health.

The chain has TRBV18 and TRBJ1-3, with no clear D. Deletions cut 2 bases from V and 0 bases from J, with 11 bases between. Germline V gene lookup returns CDR1 KGHSH and CDR2 LQKENI. The CDR3 spans 16 residues. CDR3 bases: TGTGCCAGCTCACCAGGTAGAGGGATCTCTGGAAACACCATATATTTT. It yields the protein CASSPGRGISGNTIYF.

The genes are TRBV7-7 and TRBJ1-6; a weak D match, TRBD1 (6 bases). CDR3 length equals 14 residues. Trimming left V 6 bases short and J 7 bases short, with 13 bases between. The germline CDR1 and CDR2 sequences are SSHAT and FNYEAQ (reference sequence). CDR3 residues: CASSSGQLNSPLHF. CDR3 DNA: TGTGCCAGCAGTTCTGGACAGCTGAATTCACCCCTCCACTTT.

The CDR3 coding sequence is TGTGCCAGTACGCAGGACAGGGGACTCTATGGCTACACCTTC. It specifies CASTQDRGLYGYTF. The gene calls are TRBV19 and TRBJ1-2; 9 nucleotides agree with TRBD1. Germline V CDR1 and CDR2: LNHDA, SQIVND (reference sequence). V shed 7 bases and J 4 bases; nucleotides not matched to a gene: 7. The CDR3 contains 14 residues.

By sample fraction, this clone is medium-sized. The chain links TRBV9 to TRBJ2-1; 11 bases line up with TRBD2. Trimming cost V 4 bases and J 7 bases; bases outside gene matches: 7. Germline CDR1 reads SGDLS; CDR2 reads YYNGEE. The CDR3 runs 15 residues. The CDR3 is CASSLTSGRSNEQFF. The CDR3, as DNA: TGTGCCAGCAGCCTAACTAGCGGGAGAAGTAATGAGCAGTTCTTC.

The rearrangement uses TRBV11-3 and TRBJ2-3; 8 bases line up with TRBD1. Germline CDR1 SGHNT, CDR2 YENEEA. With 5 bases clipped from V and 3 bases from J, the junction kept 4 bases outside the gene matches. The CDR3 sequence is 14 residues long. The CDR3, as DNA: TGTGCCAGCAGCCTTGACAGGGGAACAGATACGCAGTATTTT. Translation: CASSLDRGTDTQYF.

The genes are TRBV29-1 and TRBJ2-5; TRBD1 might be the D (5 bases). In germline, CDR1 is SQVTM, CDR2 ANQGSEA. This CDR3 has 11 residues. The ends were cut back, 3 bases at V and 5 bases at J, with 7 bases in the middle. DNA of the CDR3: TGCAGCGTTGATAAGGGGGAGACCCAGTACTTC. This gives the protein CSVDKGETQYF. The full variable domain, with the rest looked up from reference TRBV29-1 and TRBJ2-5, is SAVISQKPSRDICQRGTSLTIQCQVDSQVTMMFWYRQQPGQSLTLIATANQGSEATYESGFVIDKFPISRPNLTFSTLTVSNMSPEDSSIYLCSVDKGETQYFGPGTRLLVL.

The V call is TRBV9, the J call TRBJ2-6, with 8 bases fitting TRBD1. The CDR3 runs to 19 residues. Germline V lookup: CDR1 SGDLS, CDR2 YYNGEE. Losses at the gene ends were 4 bases for V and 2 bases for J; bases not matched to a gene: 14. The CDR3 nucleotides are TGTGCCAGCAGCCCCCCCCTAGGGGCAGGGGGCGCTGGGGCCAACGTCCTGACTTTC. Its protein is CASSPPLGAGGAGANVLTF.

This chain joins TRBV7-7 and TRBJ1-1, with 7 bases that match TRBD1. Per germline, CDR1 SSHAT and CDR2 FNYEAQ (reference sequence). J was trimmed by 5 bases and V by 5 bases; bases with no gene match: 5. This CDR3 is built from 13 residues. CDR3 nucleotide sequence: TGTGCCAGCAGCCTGGTCAGGGGGACTGAAGCTTTCTTT. Translation: CASSLVRGTEAFF.

The chain couples TRBV30 to TRBJ2-7; TRBD2 is a possible D gene (5 bases). Germline V gene data show CDR1 as GTSNPN and CDR2 as SVGIG (reference sequence). Trimming left V 3 bases short and J 2 bases short, with 11 bases between. This CDR3 has 13 residues. CDR3 sequence reads: CAWRGSTPYEQYF. The CDR3 DNA reads as TGTGCCTGGAGGGGGAGTACCCCCTACGAGCAGTACTTC.